This T cell receptor (beta chain) was documented in a study of T-cell memory formation after mild COVID-19. Study in general: In these data, TCR clusters were largely donor specific.

In regard to this clonotype: Its antigen remains unknown.

General observations from the study: Still unconfirmed is whether the second-wave clones peaking on day 37 recognized SARS-CoV-2.

The TCR alpha and TCR beta cDNA libraries, bearing sample barcodes and UMIs, were generated by 5'RACE using constant-segment primers. TCRdb passed the 5' RACE reads through MiXCR, listing each CDR3 protein once. The sample consists of 190,000 or so distinct CDR3 sequences, roughly 30% of them appearing once. This clonotype was sampled from an adult woman who had mild COVID-19 (a few samples of this study predate the infection). Cell type and time point are not known. Sample: PBMCs or a T cell subset sorted from them (not recorded which).

The chain's CDR3 is CASSVRQGVNTGELFF. CDR3 nucleotide sequence: TGTGCCAGCAGCGTCAGACAGGGTGTAAACACCGGGGAGCTGTTTTTT. The chain is built from TRBV7-3 and TRBJ2-2, with 7 nucleotides matching TRBD1. V lost 5 bases to trimming and J lost 2 bases; unmatched junction nucleotides: 8. CDR1 and CDR2 (germline): SGHTA, FQGTGA. The CDR3 is 16 residues long.